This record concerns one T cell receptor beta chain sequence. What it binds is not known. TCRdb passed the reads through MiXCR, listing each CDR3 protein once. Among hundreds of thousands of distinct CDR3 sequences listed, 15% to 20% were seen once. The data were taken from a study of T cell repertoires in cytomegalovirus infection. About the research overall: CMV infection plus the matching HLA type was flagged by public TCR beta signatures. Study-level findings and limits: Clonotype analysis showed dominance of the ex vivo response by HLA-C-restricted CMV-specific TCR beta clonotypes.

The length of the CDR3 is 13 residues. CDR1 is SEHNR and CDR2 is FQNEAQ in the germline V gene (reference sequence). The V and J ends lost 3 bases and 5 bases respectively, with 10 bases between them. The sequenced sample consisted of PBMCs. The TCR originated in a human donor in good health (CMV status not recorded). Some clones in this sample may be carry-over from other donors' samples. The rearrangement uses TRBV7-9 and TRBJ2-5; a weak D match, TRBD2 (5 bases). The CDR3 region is CASSLGDKETQYF. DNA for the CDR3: TGTGCCAGCAGCTTGGGAGACAAGGAGACCCAGTACTTC.